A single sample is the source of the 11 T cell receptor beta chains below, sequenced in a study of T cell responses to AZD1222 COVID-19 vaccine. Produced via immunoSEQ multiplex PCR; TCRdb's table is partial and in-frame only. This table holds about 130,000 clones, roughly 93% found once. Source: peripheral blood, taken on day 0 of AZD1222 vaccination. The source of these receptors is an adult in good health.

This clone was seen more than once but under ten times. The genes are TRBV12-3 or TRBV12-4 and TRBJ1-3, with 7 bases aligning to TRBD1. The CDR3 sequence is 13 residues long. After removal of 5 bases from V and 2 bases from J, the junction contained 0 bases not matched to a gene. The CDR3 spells CASSTGAGNTIYF. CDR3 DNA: TGTGCCAGCAGTACAGGGGCTGGAAACACCATATATTTT.

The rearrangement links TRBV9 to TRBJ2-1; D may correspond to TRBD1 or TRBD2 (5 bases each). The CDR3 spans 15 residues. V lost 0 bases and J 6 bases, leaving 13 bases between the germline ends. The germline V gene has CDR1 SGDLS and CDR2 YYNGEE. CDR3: CASSVDGTDLNEQFF. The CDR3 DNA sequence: TGTGCCAGCAGCGTAGACGGGACGGACCTCAATGAGCAGTTCTTC.

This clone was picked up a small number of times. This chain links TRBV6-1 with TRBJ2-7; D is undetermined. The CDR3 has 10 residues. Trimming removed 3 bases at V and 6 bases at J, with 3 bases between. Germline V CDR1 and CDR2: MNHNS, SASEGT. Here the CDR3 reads CASSDGEQYF. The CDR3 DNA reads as TGTGCCAGCAGTGATGGCGAGCAGTACTTC.

CDR3 in amino acids: CASSQDSGINTEAFF. CDR3 DNA: TGCGCCAGCAGCCAAGATTCCGGGATCAACACTGAAGCTTTCTTT. The V gene is TRBV4-3, the J gene TRBJ1-1, with D unclear. This CDR3 spans 15 amino acids. Germline V lookup: CDR1 LGHNA, CDR2 YSLEER. Trimming took off 0 bases at V and 2 bases at J, with 10 bases between the two ends.

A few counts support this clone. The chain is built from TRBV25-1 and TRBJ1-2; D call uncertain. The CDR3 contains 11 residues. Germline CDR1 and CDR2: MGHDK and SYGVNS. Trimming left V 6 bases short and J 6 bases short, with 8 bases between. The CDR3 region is CASRIGDGYTF. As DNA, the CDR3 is TGTGCCAGCAGGATTGGGGATGGCTACACCTTC.

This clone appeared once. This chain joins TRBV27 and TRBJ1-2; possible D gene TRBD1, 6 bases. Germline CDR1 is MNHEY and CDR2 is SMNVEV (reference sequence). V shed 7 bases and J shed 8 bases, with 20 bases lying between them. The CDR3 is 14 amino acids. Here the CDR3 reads CASKNSGARGGYTF. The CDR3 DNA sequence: TGTGCCAGCAAGAATTCGGGGGCGCGGGGGGGCTACACCTTC.

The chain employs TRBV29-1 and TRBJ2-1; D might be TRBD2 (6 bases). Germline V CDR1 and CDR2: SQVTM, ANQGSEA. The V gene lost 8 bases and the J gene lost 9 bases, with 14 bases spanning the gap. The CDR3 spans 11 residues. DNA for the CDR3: TGCAGCATCCCCGCCGGGGGTGAGCAGTTCTTC. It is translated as CSIPAGGEQFF.

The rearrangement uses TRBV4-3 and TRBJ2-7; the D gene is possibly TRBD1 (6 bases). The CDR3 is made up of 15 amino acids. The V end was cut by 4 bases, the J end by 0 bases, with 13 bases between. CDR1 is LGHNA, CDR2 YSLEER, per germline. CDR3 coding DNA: TGCGCCAGCAGCCTCGACAGGAGGAGCTCCTACGAGCAGTACTTC. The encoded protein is CASSLDRRSSYEQYF.

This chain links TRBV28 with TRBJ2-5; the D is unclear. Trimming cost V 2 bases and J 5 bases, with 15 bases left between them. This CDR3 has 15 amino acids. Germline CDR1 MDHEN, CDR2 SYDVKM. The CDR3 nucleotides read TGTGCCAGCAGTTTACCCGGCGGACCCGGGGAGACCCAGTACTTC. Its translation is CASSLPGGPGETQYF.

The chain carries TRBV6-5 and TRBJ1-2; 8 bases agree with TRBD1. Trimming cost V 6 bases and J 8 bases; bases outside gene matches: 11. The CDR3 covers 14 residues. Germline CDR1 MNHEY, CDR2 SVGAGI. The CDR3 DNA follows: TGTGCCAGCAGACGCGCGACAGGGGAGAAAGGCTACACCTTC. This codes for CASRRATGEKGYTF.

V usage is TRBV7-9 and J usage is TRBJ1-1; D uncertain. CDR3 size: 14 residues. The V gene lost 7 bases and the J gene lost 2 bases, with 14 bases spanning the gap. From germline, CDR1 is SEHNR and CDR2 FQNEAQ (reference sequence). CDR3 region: CASTPGPLNTEAFF. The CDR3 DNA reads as TGTGCCAGCACCCCCGGCCCGCTAAACACTGAAGCTTTCTTT.